This entry describes one TCR beta chain. The antigen is unknown. Germline V gene sequence: CDR1 SGHTA, CDR2 FQGTGA. Trimming took off 0 bases at V and 3 bases at J, with 4 bases between the two ends. The CDR3 has 13 residues. This table comes from immunoSEQ multiplex PCR, and its TCRdb copy is limited to in-frame clones, with some not included. The repertoire holds around 78,000 clones, about nine tenths seen once, with roughly 0.26% in the top ten. This entry belongs to a study of OX40 agonist ivuxolimab in advanced cancers. Study-wide background: Among those treated, three patients had partial responses, one with hepatocellular carcinoma and two with cutaneous melanoma.

General study points: Researchers report that CD8+ T cells had, on average, more expanded clones than CD4+.

Sequencing was performed on CD4+ or CD8+ T cells sorted from blood, taken in a trial of the OX40 agonist ivuxolimab. The sequence was collected from an adult with an advanced solid tumor such as melanoma, head and neck, liver or kidney cancer. This chain connects TRBV7-3 to TRBJ2-3; no clear D. This CDR3 reads CASSLTYTDTQYF. The CDR3 DNA sequence: TGTGCCAGCAGCTTAACGTATACAGATACGCAGTATTTT.